The 18 T cell receptor beta chains given below trace back to one sample, sequenced in a study of T cells expressing NK-cell markers. TCRdb processed the 5' RACE reads again and assigns one entry to each CDR3 protein, with no DNA. This sample's clone table lists approximately 440,000 distinct CDR3 sequences. Sequencing used blood T cells: a sorted CD56 or NKG2C T cell subset, CD4+ or CD8+ T cells, or bulk PBMC T cells (not recorded which). The receptor source for this set is a woman aged 50 to 65 in good health.

The rearrangement joins TRBV20-1 to TRBJ2-2; TCRdb lists TRBD2, though no DNA is available to test this call. CDR1 and CDR2 (germline): DFQATT, SNEGSKA (reference sequence). The CDR3 length is 15 residues. The CDR3 protein is CSARNSGRTAGELFF.

J is TRBJ2-1 and V is TRBV29-1; TCRdb gives TRBD1 as the D gene, but with no DNA this cannot be confirmed. CDR1 and CDR2 (germline): SQVTM, ANQGSEA. CDR3 size: 13 residues. The CDR3 sequence: CSTDRDRYNEQFF.

The chain employs TRBV7-9 and TRBJ2-3; there is no DNA to check the TCRdb D call of TRBD2. The V gene's germline CDR1 is SEHNR and CDR2 FQNEAQ (reference sequence). The CDR3 sequence is 14 residues long. The CDR3 loop is CASSRLADPGTQYF.

This chain joins TRBV5-1 and TRBJ2-1; checking the TCRdb D call of TRBD1 is not possible without DNA. From germline, CDR1 is SGHRS and CDR2 YFSETQ. The CDR3 contains 18 residues. CDR3 residues: CASSSGTIPGDSYNEQFF.

J is TRBJ2-2 and V is TRBV25-1. The CDR3 contains 14 residues. The germline V gene has CDR1 MGHDK and CDR2 SYGVNS. CDR3 sequence: CASSAPGVGGELFF.

J is TRBJ1-4 and V is TRBV7-3; TCRdb indicates TRBD1, and absent DNA this call remains unverified. The CDR3 is 16 residues long. CDR1 and CDR2 (germline): SGHTA, FQGTGA. CDR3 amino acids: CASSLTSGQGGEKLFF.

This chain uses TRBV18 with TRBJ1-2; TCRdb lists TRBD1, though no DNA is available to test this call. The CDR3 runs 15 residues. Germline values: CDR1 KGHSH, CDR2 LQKENI. CDR3 region: CASSPRGQDPYGYTF.

This chain links TRBV12-3 or TRBV12-4 with TRBJ2-4; TCRdb's D gene call, TRBD2, goes unchecked for lack of DNA. The CDR3 runs 15 residues. The CDR3 sequence is CASSSNRRGKNIQYF.

This chain uses TRBV14 with TRBJ2-3; the TRBD2 assignment by TCRdb is unverifiable without DNA. Germline V gene data show CDR1 as SGHDN and CDR2 as FVKESK. The CDR3 has 19 residues. The CDR3: CASSHTVGVGRENADTQYF.

The CDR3 region is CASSQEKSRAFF. J is TRBJ1-1 and V is TRBV4-1. Germline V gene sequence: CDR1 MGHRA, CDR2 YSYEKL. The CDR3 contains 12 residues.

The chain combines TRBV18 with TRBJ2-5; no DNA is available, so the TRBD2 call from TCRdb remains unchecked. CDR1 KGHSH and CDR2 LQKENI come from the germline V gene. The CDR3 covers 15 residues. The CDR3 reads CASSPPVIAGETQYF.

The genes are TRBV27 and TRBJ2-1; absent DNA, TCRdb's TRBD1 call cannot be checked. The CDR3 spans 16 residues. From germline, CDR1 is MNHEY and CDR2 SMNVEV (reference sequence). The CDR3 sequence: CASSSWGSRSYNEQFF.

The chain has TRBV3-1 and TRBJ2-1; TCRdb outputs TRBD1, but without DNA this stays unchecked. From germline, CDR1 is LGHDT and CDR2 YNNKEL (reference sequence). This CDR3 is 13 amino acids long. The chain's CDR3 is CASSPRDSNEQFF.

The chain employs TRBV5-5 and TRBJ2-7; lacking DNA, the TRBD2 call made by TCRdb goes unchecked. Germline V CDR1 and CDR2: SGHKS, YYEKEE (reference sequence). The length of the CDR3 is 15 residues. The CDR3: CASSAGRTYPYEQYF.

The CDR3 loop reads CASSQDPGFNNEQFF. The gene calls are TRBV4-2 and TRBJ2-1. Germline loops: CDR1 LGHNA, CDR2 YNFKEQ. This CDR3 contains 15 residues.

This rearrangement joins TRBV5-1 to TRBJ1-1; with no DNA, the TCRdb D assignment of TRBD1 cannot be verified. The germline CDR1 and CDR2 sequences are SGHRS and YFSETQ. The CDR3 is 14 residues long. The CDR3 is CASSLADRGTEAFF.

CDR3 region: CATSALLDDLNAGELFF. The rearrangement links TRBV24-1 to TRBJ2-2; TCRdb selects TRBD2, and the lack of DNA leaves this call unchecked. CDR3 length: 17 amino acids. Looked up from germline, CDR1 is KGHDR and CDR2 is SFDVKD.

The rearrangement links TRBV6-1 to TRBJ1-5; the D call of TRBD1 rests on TCRdb alone, since no DNA is present to check it. The CDR3 has 16 amino acids. Germline V gene lookup returns CDR1 MNHNS and CDR2 SASEGT. The CDR3 sequence is CASSWGAGGSNQPQHF.